The rows below give T cell receptor beta chains drawn from one sample of a study of blood T cell repertoires in COVID-19. Profiled with immunoSEQ multiplex PCR; TCRdb holds only in-frame clones, not every one. The repertoire consists of around 200,000 clones, with more than 85% occurring once and the leading ten covering roughly 0.69%. The sample comprised peripheral blood. The source of these receptors is a man aged 40-49 years with acute or convalescent COVID-19. Each CDR3 is given with its conserved first and last residue. The order of the fields is V gene, D gene, J gene, clone size, CDR3 DNA, CDR3 protein. A D gene is named only where the DNA matches it firmly. The listing skips clone size in some rows; elsewhere it reads once, few, many or a size class.

>TRBV6-5|TRBD1|TRBJ2-7|NA
TGTGCCAGCATCCAAATCCGGGACAGAGCCTACGAGCAGTACTTC
CASIQIRDRAYEQYF
>TRBV6-5|NA|TRBJ1-2|NA
TGTGCCAGTAGGGAGCCCTACCCTTCTAACTATGGCTACACCTTC
CASREPYPSNYGYTF
>TRBV6-2/TRBV6-3|NA|TRBJ1-1|NA
TGTGCCAGCAGTTACCGGGCAGGGCGGGGGAGCACTGAAGCTTTCTTT
CASSYRAGRGSTEAFF
>TRBV2|NA|TRBJ1-1|NA
TGTGCCAGCAGTGAAATTATCGGGTCGAGTGAAGCTTTCTTT
CASSEIIGSSEAFF
>TRBV6-5|TRBD1|TRBJ2-7|NA
TGTGCCAGCAGCCGGACAGGGGCCTACGAGCAGTACTTC
CASSRTGAYEQYF
>TRBV13|TRBD1|TRBJ2-7|NA
TGTGCCAGCAGCACCCGGGACAGGGGGCTATACGACGAGCAGTACTTC
CASSTRDRGLYDEQYF
>TRBV5-1|NA|TRBJ1-6|NA
TGCGCCAGCAGCTTGGCGAGCCAGGGAAGTTCACCCCTCCACTTT
CASSLASQGSSPLHF
>TRBV10-3|TRBD2|TRBJ2-5|NA
TGTGCCATCAGTCTAGCGGGAGGGGGGGAGGAGACCCAGTACTTC
CAISLAGGGEETQYF
>TRBV10-2|TRBD2|TRBJ2-1|few
TGCGCCACCATCTTAGGCGGGACTATCTACAATGAGCAGTTCTTC
CATILGGTIYNEQFF
>TRBV12-3/TRBV12-4|NA|TRBJ2-7|NA
TGTGCCAGCAGTTTCAGCGGGCTGCCAAAGCAGTACTTC
CASSFSGLPKQYF
>TRBV29-1|NA|TRBJ2-5|NA
TGCAGCGTTGGTCCTCAAGAGACCCAGTACTTC
CSVGPQETQYF
>TRBV5-4|TRBD1|TRBJ2-2|NA
TGTGCCAGCAGCGCACCGACAGGGGCGAACACCGGGGAGCTGTTTTTT
CASSAPTGANTGELFF
>TRBV18|TRBD2|TRBJ2-3|once
TGTGCCAGCTCACCACCGGCGGGGGGGCCATCAGATACGCAGTATTTT
CASSPPAGGPSDTQYF